The next 20 T cell receptor beta chains were all read from a single sample in a study of T cells in Graves' hyperthyroidism and ophthalmopathy. Researchers took RNA transcripts and amplified the TCR beta CDR3 regions from them. An initial round of RT-PCR targeting the TCR CDR3 relied on the HTBI primer set. TCRdb reprocessed the multiplex PCR reads with MiXCR, giving one entry per CDR3 protein. The sample holds approximately 610,000 distinct CDR3 sequences, roughly 14% seen once. Sequenced input: blood. The source is a woman aged 40 to 55 with Graves' ophthalmopathy.

This clonotype has just a few counts. The chain combines TRBV5-1 with TRBJ2-7; TRBD2 matches at 9 bases. The germline V gene encodes CDR1 SGHRS and CDR2 YFSETQ. V was pared by 0 bases and J by 0 bases, with 7 bases of the junction left unmatched. This CDR3 comprises 17 residues. CDR3: CASSLALLAGSSYEQYF. The CDR3 DNA reads as TGCGCCAGCAGCTTGGCCTTACTAGCGGGTAGCTCCTACGAGCAGTACTTC.

This clonotype was detected ten times or more. The J gene is TRBJ1-5, the V gene TRBV28; D ambiguous. V lost 8 bases to trimming and J lost 0 bases, with 8 bases between them. Germline CDR1 MDHEN, CDR2 SYDVKM. This CDR3 is built from 13 residues. This CDR3 reads CASGEYSNQPQHF. CDR3 DNA: TGTGCCAGCGGGGAGTATAGCAATCAGCCCCAGCATTTT.

The sample holds many counts of this clonotype. The chain combines TRBV6-5 with TRBJ1-5; D gene uncertain. With 6 bases removed from V and 1 base from J, the gap between germline ends came to 10 bases. Germline V CDR1 and CDR2: MNHEY, SVGAGI. CDR3 length: 14 residues. CDR3 in amino acids: CASSPFSSNQPQHF. CDR3 in DNA: TGTGCCAGCAGCCCCTTCAGCAGCAATCAGCCCCAGCATTTT.

This clonotype was counted at least ten times. The genes are TRBV11-2 and TRBJ2-5, with 7 bases aligning to TRBD2. Germline assignment: CDR1 SGHAT and CDR2 FQNNGV. V was pared by 0 bases and J by 5 bases, with 15 bases of the junction left unmatched. The CDR3 contains 18 residues. The DNA of the CDR3 is TGTGCCAGCAGCTTAGACGAGGCGGGAGAGCTTTTGGGTGAGACCCAGTACTTC. It yields the protein CASSLDEAGELLGETQYF.

A few counts support this clonotype. This rearrangement joins TRBV20-1 to TRBJ2-2; D unclear. CDR3 length: 14 residues. Germline V CDR1 and CDR2: DFQATT, SNEGSKA (reference sequence). The V end was cut by 6 bases, the J end by 3 bases, with 14 bases between. The CDR3 sequence: CSATVRSYTGELFF. The CDR3 region has the DNA TGCAGTGCCACCGTGCGTTCGTACACCGGGGAGCTGTTTTTT.

This clonotype has at least ten counts. The V and J genes are TRBV24-1 and TRBJ2-2; no clear D. The ends were cut back, 1 base at V and 0 bases at J, with 5 bases in the middle. The CDR3 is 15 amino acids. Looked up from germline, CDR1 is KGHDR and CDR2 is SFDVKD. Written as DNA, the CDR3 is TGTGCCACCAGTGATTTTGTCTCGAACACCGGGGAGCTGTTTTTT. Its translation is CATSDFVSNTGELFF.

This clonotype showed up many times. V usage is TRBV6-2 or TRBV6-3 and J usage is TRBJ2-7; 7 bases match TRBD2. The CDR3 contains 16 residues. Germline V CDR1 and CDR2: MNHEY, SVGEGT. Trimming removed 0 bases from V and 0 bases from J; junction bases left unmatched: 5. The CDR3 sequence: CASSYSASGTSYEQYF. The CDR3 coding sequence is TGTGCCAGCAGTTACTCCGCTAGCGGAACCTCCTACGAGCAGTACTTC.

This clonotype was seen repeatedly, ten times or more. The CDR3 DNA reads as TGTGCCAGCAGTTTACTAGCGGGACCAACGAACACCGGGGAGCTGTTTTTT. Amino acid sequence: CASSLLAGPTNTGELFF. The J gene is TRBJ2-2, the V gene TRBV28; 9 bases match TRBD2. Trimming at V came to 2 bases and at J to 0 bases, leaving 4 bases not matched to a gene. CDR3 size: 17 residues. CDR1 MDHEN and CDR2 SYDVKM come from the germline V gene.

This clonotype was detected many times. The CDR3 DNA is TGTGCCAGCAGTTACCCGAAGGGCGGGGATCGACTAGCGGGAGTTCACGAGCAGTACTTC. Protein: CASSYPKGGDRLAGVHEQYF. This chain joins TRBV6-2 or TRBV6-3 and TRBJ2-7; 12 nucleotides align to TRBD2. J lost 5 bases, V lost 2 bases, and 19 bases had no gene match. Per germline, CDR1 MNHEY and CDR2 SVGEGT. This CDR3 has 20 amino acids.

This clonotype was seen repeatedly, ten times or more. This sequence joins TRBV28 and TRBJ1-5; 7 nucleotides agree with TRBD1. Trimming took 5 bases from V and 4 from J; bases not matched to a gene: 8. The germline gives CDR1 MDHEN, CDR2 SYDVKM. The CDR3 loop spans 15 amino acids. CDR3 sequence (DNA): TGTGCCAGCAGTCCCACAGGGGTAGGGAATCAGCCCCAGCATTTT. Translating it yields CASSPTGVGNQPQHF. Drawing the rest from reference TRBV28 and TRBJ1-5, the complete variable domain is DVKVTQSSRYLVKRTGEKVFLECVQDMDHENMFWYRQDPGLGLRLIYFSYDVKMKEKGDIPEGYSVSREKKERFSLILESASTNQTSMYLCASSPTGVGNQPQHFGDGTRLSIL.

The chain is built from TRBV11-1 and TRBJ2-7; tentatively, D is TRBD2 (6 bases). The V end lost 1 base, the J end lost 5 bases, and 18 bases lay between the germline ends. CDR3 length: 16 amino acids. The germline CDR1 and CDR2 sequences are SGHAT and FQDESV (reference sequence). CDR3: CASSLGPIREYHEQYF. CDR3 bases: TGTGCCAGCAGCTTAGGCCCAATTCGGGAGTATCACGAGCAGTACTTC.

The sample holds many counts of this clonotype. CDR3 bases: TGTGCCAGCAGTTTAAAGGAGGAGAGTAATGAAAAACTGTTTTTT. This codes for CASSLKEESNEKLFF. The rearrangement joins TRBV12-3 or TRBV12-4 to TRBJ1-4; D remains unclear. Trimming removed 2 bases from V and 4 bases from J, with 11 bases in between. The CDR3 consists of 15 residues.

This clonotype was seen many times. This chain uses TRBV6-1 with TRBJ2-2; TRBD1 aligns across 8 bases. V gave up 5 bases and J gave up 6 bases; unmatched junction bases: 11. The CDR3 consists of 16 residues. The V gene's germline CDR1 is MNHNS and CDR2 SASEGT. CDR3 DNA sequence: TGTGCCAGCAGTCGAGGGACAGGTATCCGCCCCGGGGAGCTGTTTTTT. This codes for CASSRGTGIRPGELFF.

V and J are TRBV2 and TRBJ2-7; 12 nucleotides line up with TRBD2. Germline assignment: CDR1 SNHLY and CDR2 FYNNEI. The length of the CDR3 is 19 residues. The ends lost 2 bases at V and 0 bases at J; junction bases unmatched: 11. CDR3 amino acids: CASSESRRLAGAGSYEQYF. The CDR3 coding sequence is TGTGCCAGCAGTGAATCCCGCCGACTAGCGGGAGCTGGCTCCTACGAGCAGTACTTC.

This clonotype turned up a few times. CDR3 nucleotides: TGTGCCAGCAGCTTCTCCGCAGAAAGATACGGCTACACCTTC. Its protein product is CASSFSAERYGYTF. The chain has TRBV13 and TRBJ1-2, with no clear D. Germline values: CDR1 PRHDT, CDR2 FYEKMQ (reference sequence). The length of the CDR3 is 14 residues. V lost 3 bases to trimming and J lost 8 bases, with 16 bases between them.

This clonotype was counted at least ten times. The genes are TRBV29-1 and TRBJ1-2, with TRBD1 matching 7 bases. CDR1 is SQVTM, CDR2 ANQGSEA, per germline. This CDR3 comprises 12 residues. Here the CDR3 DNA reads TGCCGCGGGGACAGCCCTCAGTCTGGCTACACCTTC. Amino acids: CRGDSPQSGYTF. Complete variable domain (other parts from reference TRBV29-1 and TRBJ1-2): SAVISQKPSRDICQRGTSLTIQCQVDSQVTMMFWYRQQPGQSLTLIATANQGSEATYESGFVIDKFPISRPNLTFSTLTVSNMSPEDSSIYLCRGDSPQSGYTFGSGTRLTVV.

This clonotype came up many times. As DNA, the CDR3 is TGTGCCAGCGGTCGACTAGCGGGAGGCTACAATGAGCAGTTCTTC. This codes for CASGRLAGGYNEQFF. The rearrangement links TRBV28 to TRBJ2-1, with 13 bases identical to TRBD2. This CDR3 region has 15 residues. J was trimmed by 3 bases and V by 8 bases; bases with no gene match: 4. Germline CDR1 is MDHEN and CDR2 is SYDVKM.

The sample holds a few counts of this clonotype. An end of the junction differs from the germline gene, which may be a read error. The chain uses TRBV12-3 or TRBV12-4 and TRBJ2-5, with D perhaps being TRBD1 or TRBD2 (5 bases each). The CDR3 contains 15 residues. The CDR3 spells CASSSPGPEKETQHF. The CDR3 nucleotides read TGTGCCAGCAGTTCGCCGGGACCTGAGAAGGAGACCCAGCACTTC.

This clonotype came up many times. The CDR3 region is CATTEENTGEQYF. Here the CDR3 DNA reads TGTGCCACCACGGAGGAAAATACGGGCGAGCAGTACTTC. The rearrangement joins TRBV6-1 to TRBJ2-7, with a tentative D call TRBD2 (5 bases). This CDR3 has 13 amino acids. V was shortened by 10 bases and J by 6 bases, with 19 bases between the two germline ends. Per the germline V gene, CDR1 is MNHNS and CDR2 is SASEGT.

This clonotype appeared many times. CDR3 sequence (DNA): TGTGCCAGCAGTACACTAATTGAGCCCCAGCATTTT. Residues: CASSTLIEPQHF. The chain links TRBV28 to TRBJ1-5; D is ambiguous. The CDR3 has 12 amino acids. V lost 5 bases and J lost 8, with 10 bases in between. Germline V gene lookup returns CDR1 MDHEN and CDR2 SYDVKM.